A selection of T cell receptor beta chains follows, all from one sample in a study of T-cell reconstitution after alpha-beta-depleted transplantation in children. Each CDR3 protein gets one entry after TCRdb re-called the PCR reads with MiXCR. In the table there are fewer than 550,000 distinct CDR3 sequences, around 16% of which are singletons. The input for sequencing was PBMCs, mostly from graft donor cells, taken 360 days after TCRalphabeta/CD19-depleted stem cell transplant. The source of these receptors is a boy in the first two years of life who had a stem cell transplant for Wiskott-Aldrich syndrome, so the T cells may come from the graft donor. Both conserved end residues are part of each CDR3. The order of the fields is D gene, J gene, V gene, clone size, CDR3 DNA, CDR3 protein. The D gene is left open where the match is weak. A clone size is listed for some rows: how often the clone was seen (once, few, many), or a class if it is expanded.

>.|TRBJ2-3|TRBV7-2|.
TGTGCCAGCAGCAAGCACCCTATCACAGATACGCAGTATTTT
CASSKHPITDTQYF
>.|TRBJ2-7|TRBV6-2/TRBV6-3|.
TGTGCCAGCAGTTATAAGCCAACGACAGGGAGGCTCTACGAGCAGTACTTC
CASSYKPTTGRLYEQYF
>.|TRBJ2-2|TRBV21-1|.
TGTGCCAGCAGCAAAGCGCTAGGAGGATCGAACACCGGGGAGCTGTTTTTT
CASSKALGGSNTGELFF
>.|TRBJ2-7|TRBV20-1|.
TGCAGTGCAAAACTGAGACAGCGGACCTACGAGCAGTACTTC
CSAKLRQRTYEQYF
>.|TRBJ2-1|TRBV20-1|.
TGCAGTGCTAGACCAACTAGTGGCCGAATTTACAATGAGCAGTTCTTC
CSARPTSGRIYNEQFF
>TRBD2|TRBJ2-5|TRBV20-1|.
TGCAGTGCTAGCCGTCGGGGGGAAGAGACCCAGTACTTC
CSASRRGEETQYF
>.|TRBJ2-7|TRBV7-8|.
TGTGCCAGCAGCTCCTATATCGACAGTTCCCACTACGAGCAGTACTTC
CASSSYIDSSHYEQYF
>.|TRBJ2-7|TRBV12-3/TRBV12-4|.
TGTGCCAGCAGCACAGGGTCCTCTGGATCCTACGAGCAGTACTTC
CASSTGSSGSYEQYF
>TRBD2|TRBJ2-1|TRBV9|few
TGTGCCAGCAGCGTAGTTCCTAGCGGGAGACGGGAGCAGTTCTTC
CASSVVPSGRREQFF
>TRBD1|TRBJ2-7|TRBV18|few
TGTGCCAGCTCACCCGAGGACAGGGGCCCCTACGAGCAGTACTTC
CASSPEDRGPYEQYF
>TRBD2|TRBJ2-3|TRBV12-3/TRBV12-4|few
TGTGCCAGCTGGACTAGCGTCACAGATACGCAGTATTTT
CASWTSVTDTQYF
>TRBD2|TRBJ2-1|TRBV20-1|few
TGCGCGACTAGCGGGGGACTCTACAATGAGCAGTTCTTC
CATSGGLYNEQFF
>.|TRBJ2-1|TRBV12-3/TRBV12-4|.
TGTGCCAGCAGCCCCTGGAAGGGTGAGCAGTTCTTC
CASSPWKGEQFF
>TRBD2|TRBJ2-5|TRBV12-3/TRBV12-4|few
TGTGCCAGCAGCAAACTAGCGGGTTCGAAAGAGACCCAGTACTTC
CASSKLAGSKETQYF
>.|TRBJ1-1|TRBV2|few
TGTGCCAGCAGTGTACCAGGGGCGACTGAAGCTTTCTTT
CASSVPGATEAFF
>TRBD2|TRBJ2-7|TRBV20-1|few
TGCAGTGCCCTCCCCGGGACTAGCGGGAGCGGCGAGCAGTACTTC
CSALPGTSGSGEQYF
>TRBD2|TRBJ2-2|TRBV5-8|.
TGTGCCAGCAGCCCTGGACTAGCAATGAACACCGGGGAGCTGTTTTTT
CASSPGLAMNTGELFF
>TRBD1|TRBJ2-1|TRBV24-1|.
TGTGCCACCAGCGAGACAGGGGCAGGTAATGAGCAGTTCTTC
CATSETGAGNEQFF
>TRBD1|TRBJ1-6|TRBV5-1|few
TGCGCCAGCAGCTTCGGCGACAGGGAGAATTCACCCCTCCACTTT
CASSFGDRENSPLHF
>TRBD2|TRBJ2-5|TRBV6-1|.
TGTGCCAGCAGTAGGACTAGTTTTGGAGAGACCCAGTACTTC
CASSRTSFGETQYF
>.|TRBJ2-7|TRBV4-3|.
TGCGCCAGCAGCCAGGGGACTCATGGGGTCTACGAGCAGTACTTC
CASSQGTHGVYEQYF
>.|TRBJ2-7|TRBV12-3/TRBV12-4|few
TGTGCCAGCAGTAGCCTACAGCGCTACGAGCAGTACTTC
CASSSLQRYEQYF
>TRBD2|TRBJ2-2|TRBV4-1|.
TGCGCCAGCAGCAGTGGACTAGCCGTTACCGGGGAGCTGTTTTTT
CASSSGLAVTGELFF
>TRBD1|TRBJ1-4|TRBV12-3/TRBV12-4|few
TGTGCCAGCAGTTTCGGTACAGGGGGCATACTGTTTTTT
CASSFGTGGILFF
>TRBD1|TRBJ2-6|TRBV2|.
TGTGCCTGCAGTTTAGGGACAGATCCCCGCTCTGGGGCCAACGTCCTGACTTTC
CACSLGTDPRSGANVLTF
>.|TRBJ2-5|TRBV27|.
TGTGCCAGCAGTCCATATTGGGGGAGACAGGGAGGCCAAGAGACCCAGTACTTC
CASSPYWGRQGGQETQYF
>.|TRBJ1-2|TRBV28|few
TGTGCCAGCAGTTTCCCGTTTTCCCAGTCTAACTATGGCTACACCTTC
CASSFPFSQSNYGYTF
>.|TRBJ2-2|TRBV10-2|.
TGCGCCATCTCAGTCACCGGGGAGCTGTTTTTT
CAISVTGELFF
>TRBD2|TRBJ2-1|TRBV7-2|few
TGTGCCAGCAGCTTACACGGACTAGCGGTTACCTACAATGAGCAGTTCTTC
CASSLHGLAVTYNEQFF
>TRBD2|TRBJ2-1|TRBV5-1|few
TGCGCCAGCAGCTTGCTCGGGACTAGCGGGAGGACTTACTCCTACAATGAGCAGTTCTTC
CASSLLGTSGRTYSYNEQFF
>.|TRBJ2-2|TRBV19|few
TGTGCCAGTAGGAAACAGGCTACCGGGGAGCTGTTTTTT
CASRKQATGELFF
>.|TRBJ2-1|TRBV7-6|.
TGTGCCAGCAGCTTCAATCCTATTTACAATGAGCAGTTCTTC
CASSFNPIYNEQFF
>.|TRBJ2-3|TRBV5-1|many
TGCGCCAGCAGCTTGGGGAGAGATACGCAGTATTTT
CASSLGRDTQYF
>TRBD2|TRBJ2-1|TRBV18|.
TGTGCCAGCTCACCAACTCGGACTAGCGGGATTTACAATGAGCAGTTCTTC
CASSPTRTSGIYNEQFF
>TRBD1|TRBJ1-1|TRBV25-1|few
TGTGCCAGCAGTGAATTGGGACAGTTCACTGAAGCTTTCTTT
CASSELGQFTEAFF
>TRBD1|TRBJ2-4|TRBV14|.
TGTGCCAGCAGCCAAGAAGAGTTCCGGGACAGGGGGCTCCTGGCCAAAAACATTCAGTACTTC
CASSQEEFRDRGLLAKNIQYF
>.|TRBJ2-7|TRBV4-1|many
TGCGCCAGCAGCCAAGAGGTGGGGCGCAGAAACGAGCAGTACTTC
CASSQEVGRRNEQYF
>.|TRBJ2-1|TRBV24-1|.
TGTGCCACCAGTGATTTTATAGGGGGCAATGAGCAGTTCTTC
CATSDFIGGNEQFF
>.|TRBJ2-4|TRBV10-3|many
TGTGCCATCAGTAAACTGGGATACATTCAGTACTTC
CAISKLGYIQYF
>.|TRBJ2-1|TRBV7-9|few
TGTGCCAGCAGCCCCCTAACCCCTCTTAGGAATGAGCAGTTCTTC
CASSPLTPLRNEQFF
>TRBD2|TRBJ2-1|TRBV18|few
TGTGCCAGCTCTCCAGGACTAGCGGAAATATTGGGTGAGCAGTTCTTC
CASSPGLAEILGEQFF
>TRBD2|TRBJ2-1|TRBV5-1|many
TGCGCCAGCAGCTCCGGACTAGCCTCCTACAATGAGCAGTTCTTC
CASSSGLASYNEQFF
>.|TRBJ2-6|TRBV12-3/TRBV12-4|few
TGTGCCAGCAGACCCGAAGGGACTGGGGCCAACGTCCTGACTTTC
CASRPEGTGANVLTF
>.|TRBJ2-7|TRBV24-1|many
TGTGCCACCAGTGATTTCCCTCGCACAGGGTCCCACGAGCAGTACTTC
CATSDFPRTGSHEQYF
>.|TRBJ2-5|TRBV15|.
TGTGCCACCAGCAGAGGGGGGAGCTACCAAGAGACCCAGTACTTC
CATSRGGSYQETQYF
>.|TRBJ2-1|TRBV3-1|.
TGTGCCAGCAGCCAAGATGGAGGGAACTACAATGAGCAGTTCTTC
CASSQDGGNYNEQFF
>TRBD1|TRBJ1-2|TRBV12-3/TRBV12-4|few
TGTGCCAGCAACCGGGGACAGGAACGTCGTGGCTACACCTTC
CASNRGQERRGYTF
>.|TRBJ2-5|TRBV12-3/TRBV12-4|.
TGTGCCAGCAGTTTAGGGACGACGGAGACCCAGTACTTC
CASSLGTTETQYF
>.|TRBJ2-7|TRBV9|.
TGTGCCAGCAGCGTAGGTGCAGGGGTGACCTACGAGCAGTACTTC
CASSVGAGVTYEQYF
>.|TRBJ2-7|TRBV19|few
TGTGCCAGTAGTGAGCTGGACTCCTACGAGCAGTACTTC
CASSELDSYEQYF
>.|TRBJ2-1|TRBV4-1|few
TGCGCCAGCAGCCACGTAGACAGCTACAATGAGCAGTTCTTC
CASSHVDSYNEQFF
>TRBD1|TRBJ1-6|TRBV30|.
TGTGCCTGGAGGGACAGGAAGGTATCACCCCTCCACTTT
CAWRDRKVSPLHF
>TRBD2|TRBJ2-7|TRBV7-9|few
TGTGCCAGCGGGGGACTAGTCCCCTACGAGCAGTACTTC
CASGGLVPYEQYF
>.|TRBJ2-4|TRBV11-2|.
TGTGCCAGCAGCTTAGTGGACATTCAGTACTTC
CASSLVDIQYF
>.|TRBJ1-1|TRBV6-2/TRBV6-3|.
TGTGCCAGCAGCTCCCCCCACAGGTACATGAACACTGAAGCTTTCTTT
CASSSPHRYMNTEAFF